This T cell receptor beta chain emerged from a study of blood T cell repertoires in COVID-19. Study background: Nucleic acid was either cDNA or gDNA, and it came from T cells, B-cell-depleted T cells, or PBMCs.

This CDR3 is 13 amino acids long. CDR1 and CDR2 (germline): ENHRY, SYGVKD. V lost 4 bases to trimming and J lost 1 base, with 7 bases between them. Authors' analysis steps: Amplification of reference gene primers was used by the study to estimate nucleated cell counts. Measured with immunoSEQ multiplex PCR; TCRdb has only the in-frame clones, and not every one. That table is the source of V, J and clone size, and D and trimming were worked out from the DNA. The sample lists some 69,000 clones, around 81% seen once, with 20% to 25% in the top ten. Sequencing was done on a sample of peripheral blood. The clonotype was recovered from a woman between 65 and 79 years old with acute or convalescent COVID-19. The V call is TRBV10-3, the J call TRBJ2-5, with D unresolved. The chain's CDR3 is CAISGQAQETQYF. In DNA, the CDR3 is TGTGCCATCAGTGGTCAGGCCCAAGAGACCCAGTACTTC.